This T cell receptor beta chain was recorded in a study of blood T cell repertoires in COVID-19. Across the study: Samples taken during acute and convalescent COVID-19 were collected in the United States, Italy and Spain. Sources were T cells, B-cell-depleted T cells, or PBMCs; the material itself was cDNA or gDNA.

Germline values: CDR1 SGHAT, CDR2 FQNNGV. Trimming removed 0 bases at V and 2 bases at J, with 11 bases between. The length of the CDR3 is 15 residues. TCRdb's table, derived via immunoSEQ multiplex PCR, lists solely in-frame clones and lacks some. This table holds some 380,000 clones, roughly 88% found once. The chain couples TRBV11-2 to TRBJ2-7; perhaps TRBD1 as D (6 bases). This TCR derives from a middle-aged woman with acute COVID-19. Sequencing input: PBMCs or T cells enriched from blood (not recorded which). The CDR3 sequence is CASSLEDSTTYEQYF. CDR3 nucleotides: TGTGCCAGCAGCTTAGAGGACAGTACTACCTACGAGCAGTACTTC.